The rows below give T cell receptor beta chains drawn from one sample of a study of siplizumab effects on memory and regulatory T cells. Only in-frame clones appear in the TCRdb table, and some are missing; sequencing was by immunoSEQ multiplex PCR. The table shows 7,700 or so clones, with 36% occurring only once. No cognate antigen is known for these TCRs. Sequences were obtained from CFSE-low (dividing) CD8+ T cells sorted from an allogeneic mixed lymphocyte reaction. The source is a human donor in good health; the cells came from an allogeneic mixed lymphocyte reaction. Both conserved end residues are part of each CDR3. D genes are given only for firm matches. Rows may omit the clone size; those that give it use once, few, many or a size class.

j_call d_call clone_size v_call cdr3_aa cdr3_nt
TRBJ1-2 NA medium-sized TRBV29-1 CSVQDRGSYGYTF TGCAGCGTTCAGGACAGAGGAAGCTATGGCTACACCTTC
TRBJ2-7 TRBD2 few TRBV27 CASSLGTSGVYEQYF TGTGCCAGCAGTTTAGGGACTAGCGGGGTCTACGAGCAGTACTTC
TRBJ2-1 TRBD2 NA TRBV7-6 CASSLAASGEYNEQFF TGTGCCAGCAGCTTAGCTGCCAGCGGGGAATACAATGAGCAGTTCTTC
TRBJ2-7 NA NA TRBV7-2 CASSQAAGEQYF TGTGCCAGCAGCCAGGCTGCGGGGGAGCAGTACTTC
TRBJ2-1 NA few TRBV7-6 CASSPSYNEQFF TGTGCCAGCAGCCCCTCCTACAATGAGCAGTTCTTC
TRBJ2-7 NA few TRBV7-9 CASSSDYEQYF TGTGCCAGCAGCTCCGACTACGAGCAGTACTTC
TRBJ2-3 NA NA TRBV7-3 CASSLWAPDTQYF TGTGCCAGCAGCTTATGGGCCCCAGATACGCAGTATTTT
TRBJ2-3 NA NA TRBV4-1 CASRNRLEGPDTQYF TGTGCCAGCAGGAATCGACTCGAAGGGCCAGATACGCAGTATTTT
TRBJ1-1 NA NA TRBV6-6 CASSLRVGAFF TGTGCCAGCAGTCTCAGGGTAGGAGCTTTCTTT
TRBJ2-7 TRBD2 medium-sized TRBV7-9 CATRGGTSSYEQYF TGTGCCACTCGAGGTGGGACTAGCAGCTACGAGCAGTACTTC
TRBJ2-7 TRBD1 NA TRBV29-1 CSVVDRGRYEQYF TGCAGCGTTGTGGACAGGGGTCGCTACGAGCAGTACTTC
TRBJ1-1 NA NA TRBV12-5 CASGVGSGMNTEAFF TGTGCTAGTGGGGTCGGGAGCGGCATGAACACTGAAGCTTTCTTT
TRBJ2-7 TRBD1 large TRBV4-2 CASSWGQGAYEQYF TGTGCCAGCAGCTGGGGACAGGGTGCCTACGAGCAGTACTTC
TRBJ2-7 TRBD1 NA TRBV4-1 CASSLDDRGAYEQYF TGTGCCAGCAGCTTAGACGACAGGGGAGCCTACGAGCAGTACTTC